Below are 24 T cell receptor beta chains sequenced from a single sample in a study of OX40 agonist ivuxolimab in advanced cancers. The method was immunoSEQ multiplex PCR; TCRdb's version includes in-frame clones alone and lacks a portion of them. Counted here are about 98,000 clones, 93% occurring once; the ten biggest clones make up 0.25% to 0.3%. Sample: CD4+ or CD8+ T cells sorted from blood, taken in a trial of the OX40 agonist ivuxolimab. The source is an adult with an advanced solid tumor such as melanoma, head and neck, liver or kidney cancer.

The V and J genes are TRBV5-6 and TRBJ1-6; 10 bases align to TRBD1. CDR3 length: 17 amino acids. The V gene end was trimmed by 4 bases and the J gene end by 1 base; junction bases not matched to a gene: 5. Germline lookup yields CDR1 SGHDT and CDR2 YYEEEE. CDR3 in DNA: TGTGCCAGCAGCATCCGGACAGGGGGATCCTATAATTCACCCCTCCACTTT. Translation: CASSIRTGGSYNSPLHF.

V usage is TRBV5-4 and J usage is TRBJ1-5, with a possible D match to TRBD1 (5 bases). V lost 3 bases, J lost 3 bases, and 13 bases lay in between. The CDR3 is made up of 15 amino acids. Germline lookup yields CDR1 SGHNT and CDR2 YYREEE (reference sequence). The CDR3 reads CASSWGGGLNQPQHF. In DNA, the CDR3 is TGTGCCAGCAGCTGGGGGGGAGGGCTCAATCAGCCCCAGCATTTT.

The chain combines TRBV7-2 with TRBJ1-1, with TRBD1 identical over 9 bases. Germline CDR1 reads SGHTA; CDR2 reads FQGNSA. Trimming cost V 3 bases and J 4 bases; bases outside gene matches: 9. The CDR3 consists of 16 residues. This CDR3 is CASSLFGQGRSTEAFF. DNA of the CDR3: TGTGCCAGCAGCTTGTTCGGACAGGGGAGGAGCACTGAAGCTTTCTTT. The entire variable domain, with the rest obtained from reference TRBV7-2 and TRBJ1-1, is as follows: GAGVSQSPSNKVTEKGKDVELRCDPISGHTALYWYRQSLGQGLEFLIYFQGNSAPDKSGLPSDRFSAERTGGSVSTLTIQRTQQEDSAVYLCASSLFGQGRSTEAFFGQGTRLTVV.

Of note for this clone: Relative to the germline gene, one junction end is altered; a read error may explain this. The rearrangement joins TRBV7-9 to TRBJ2-7; 7 bases agree with TRBD1. In germline, CDR1 is SEHNR, CDR2 FQNEAQ (reference sequence). The length of the CDR3 is 10 residues. The CDR3 DNA is TGTGCCAGCGGCCGGGACAGACTCTCCTTC. Translating gives CASGRDRLSF. Drawing the rest from reference TRBV7-9 and TRBJ2-7, the complete variable domain is DTGVSQNPRHKITKRGQNVTFRCDPISEHNRLYWYRQTLGQGPEFLTYFQNEAQLEKSRLLSDRFSAERPKGSFSTLEIQRTEQGDSAMYLCASGRDRLSFGPGTRLTVT.

As concerns this clone: At one boundary the junction diverges from the germline segment, which might be a read error. This sequence joins TRBV5-1 and TRBJ2-7, with D unresolved. This CDR3 region has 14 residues. The germline V gene has CDR1 SGHRS and CDR2 YFSETQ. CDR3 in amino acids: CASSYAGRIDEQYF. As DNA, the CDR3 is TGTGCCAGCAGCTACGCCGGTAGGATCGACGAGCAGTACTTC.

J is TRBJ2-7 and V is TRBV6-5; 9 positions agree with TRBD2. Germline V gives CDR1 MNHEY, CDR2 SVGAGI. Trimming at V came to 6 bases and at J to 0 bases, leaving 6 bases not matched to a gene. CDR3 length equals 15 residues. The CDR3 reads CASSPSGDNSYEQYF. CDR3 nucleotides: TGTGCCAGCAGCCCTAGCGGGGACAACTCCTACGAGCAGTACTTC.

This chain connects TRBV30 to TRBJ2-6; 9 nucleotides align to TRBD1. This CDR3 spans 16 amino acids. J was trimmed by 3 bases and V by 5 bases; bases with no gene match: 8. Per the germline V gene, CDR1 is GTSNPN and CDR2 is SVGIG (reference sequence). The DNA for the CDR3 is TGTGCCTGGTTGGGACAGGGAGCAGGTGGGGCCAACGTCCTGACTTTC. Amino acid sequence: CAWLGQGAGGANVLTF.

This clone was seen once. This sequence joins TRBV20-1 and TRBJ1-2; no firm D call. Looked up from germline, CDR1 is DFQATT and CDR2 is SNEGSKA (reference sequence). Trimming removed 0 bases at V and 8 bases at J, with 1 base between. This CDR3 contains 9 residues. The CDR3 coding sequence is TGCAGTGCTAGAGAGGGCTACACCTTC. Its translation is CSAREGYTF.

The chain combines TRBV5-5 with TRBJ1-5; weak D call: TRBD1 (6 bases). Germline lookup yields CDR1 SGHKS and CDR2 YYEKEE (reference sequence). V dropped 2 bases and J dropped 5 bases, with 11 bases sitting between them. The length of the CDR3 is 14 residues. The CDR3 reads CASSFGTIDQPQHF. In nucleotides, the CDR3 is TGTGCCAGCAGCTTCGGGACAATAGATCAGCCCCAGCATTTT.

As concerns this clone: The same CDR3 can be traced to other DNA sequences in this sample. The chain couples TRBV2 to TRBJ1-5, with 7 bases matching TRBD1. From germline, CDR1 is SNHLY and CDR2 FYNNEI. CDR3 length: 13 residues. J gave up 7 bases and V 3 bases, and 3 bases lay outside the gene matches. In DNA form, the CDR3 reads TGTGCCAGCAGTGAGCAGGGGGTACAGCCCCAGCATTTT. Amino acid sequence: CASSEQGVQPQHF.

The chain recombines TRBV28 with TRBJ1-3; D gene uncertain. Germline V gene lookup returns CDR1 MDHEN and CDR2 SYDVKM. CDR3 length equals 18 residues. V was trimmed by 6 bases and J by 1 base, leaving 22 bases between them. The CDR3 is CASSALVGSSSSGNTIYF. CDR3 nucleotides: TGTGCCAGCAGCGCCCTTGTCGGGTCTTCCTCTTCTGGAAACACCATATATTTT.

The chain uses TRBV5-4 and TRBJ2-3, with a weak D call TRBD2 (5 bases). Trimming took 3 bases from V and 0 from J, leaving 8 bases between them. Germline CDR1 and CDR2: SGHNT and YYREEE (reference sequence). The CDR3 is 14 residues long. DNA for the CDR3: TGTGCCAGCAGCTACAGCGGAAGCACAGATACGCAGTATTTT. This codes for CASSYSGSTDTQYF.

V gene TRBV18 combines with J gene TRBJ2-2, with a weak D call TRBD2 (7 bases). Germline CDR1 KGHSH, CDR2 LQKENI. CDR3 length: 16 amino acids. Trimming shortened V by 1 base and J by 7 bases, and 16 bases separated the two germline ends. This CDR3 is CASSPLRGAWNGELFF. CDR3 sequence (DNA): TGTGCCAGCTCACCACTTCGGGGGGCGTGGAACGGGGAGCTGTTTTTT.

The sample holds one count of this clone. The chain joins TRBV6-1 to TRBJ1-5; TRBD1 aligns across 7 bases. CDR3 length: 14 residues. Germline V gives CDR1 MNHNS, CDR2 SASEGT. J was trimmed by 6 bases and V by 6 bases; bases with no gene match: 8. CDR3 DNA: TGTGCCAGCAGGGAACAGGGGTTAGGTCAGCCCCAGCATTTT. Protein: CASREQGLGQPQHF.

This chain uses TRBV28 with TRBJ1-6, with D perhaps matching TRBD1 (5 bases). The CDR3 extends over 17 amino acids. The V end lost 3 bases, the J end lost 2 bases, and 14 bases lay between the germline ends. Germline V gene sequence: CDR1 MDHEN, CDR2 SYDVKM. CDR3 sequence reads: CASSFRDFNAYNSPLHF. For the CDR3, the DNA is TGTGCCAGCAGTTTCCGGGACTTTAACGCCTATAATTCACCCCTCCACTTT.

This sequence joins TRBV19 and TRBJ1-3, with TRBD1 identical over 9 bases. Germline CDR1 is LNHDA and CDR2 is SQIVND (reference sequence). Losses at the gene ends were 5 bases for V and 1 base for J; bases not matched to a gene: 3. The CDR3 has 15 amino acids. The CDR3 reads CASSRGQGSGNTIYF. The CDR3 DNA reads TGTGCCAGTAGTCGCGGACAGGGGTCTGGAAACACCATATATTTT. Looking up the rest from reference TRBV19 and TRBJ1-3 gives the full variable domain: DGGITQSPKYLFRKEGQNVTLSCEQNLNHDAMYWYRQDPGQGLRLIYYSQIVNDFQKGDIAEGYSVSREKKESFPLTVTSAQKNPTAFYLCASSRGQGSGNTIYFGEGSWLTVV.

This chain joins TRBV7-9 and TRBJ1-5; maybe TRBD1 (5 bases). There are 14 residues in the CDR3. Trimming removed 3 bases from V and 3 bases from J, with 9 bases in between. The germline V gene encodes CDR1 SEHNR and CDR2 FQNEAQ (reference sequence). CDR3 nucleotide sequence: TGTGCCAGCAGCTTGGGGCAGTACAATCAGCCCCAGCATTTT. Its translation: CASSLGQYNQPQHF.

This clone has a single count. This sequence joins TRBV6-6 and TRBJ1-6; D gene uncertain. The length of the CDR3 is 15 residues. With 5 bases removed from V and 7 bases from J, the gap between germline ends came to 15 bases. In germline, CDR1 is MNHNY, CDR2 SVGAGI (reference sequence). CDR3 residues: CASSKGPPLNSPLHF. Written as DNA, the CDR3 is TGTGCCAGCAGTAAAGGACCCCCTCTAAATTCACCCCTCCACTTT.

This sequence joins TRBV28 and TRBJ1-2, with D uncertain. V was pared by 8 bases and J by 7 bases, with 23 bases between. Germline V gene data show CDR1 as MDHEN and CDR2 as SYDVKM. CDR3 size: 15 residues. The CDR3 bases are TGTGCCAGCCAGCGAGGAGGAGGAGGGAATACTGGCTACACCTTC. This sequence encodes CASQRGGGGNTGYTF.

The chain carries TRBV27 and TRBJ1-2, with D possibly being TRBD1 (5 bases). Per germline, CDR1 MNHEY and CDR2 SMNVEV (reference sequence). V dropped 5 bases and J dropped 8 bases, with 15 bases sitting between them. The CDR3 has 13 amino acids. The CDR3 here is CASSRGGGRGYTF. CDR3 coding DNA: TGTGCCAGCAGTAGGGGTGGGGGACGAGGCTACACCTTC.

This chain joins TRBV7-2 and TRBJ1-2; D is ambiguous. The length of the CDR3 is 16 residues. Germline lookup yields CDR1 SGHTA and CDR2 FQGNSA. Trimming stripped 5 bases from V and 5 bases from J, with 21 bases between. In nucleotides, the CDR3 is TGTGCCAGCAGCCAACGGCCGCCGGGCCTAGGTTATGGCTACACCTTC. It specifies CASSQRPPGLGYGYTF. The full variable domain, with the rest looked up from reference TRBV7-2 and TRBJ1-2, is GAGVSQSPSNKVTEKGKDVELRCDPISGHTALYWYRQSLGQGLEFLIYFQGNSAPDKSGLPSDRFSAERTGGSVSTLTIQRTQQEDSAVYLCASSQRPPGLGYGYTFGSGTRLTVV.

The V and J genes are TRBV5-1 and TRBJ2-4; D uncertain. The germline gives CDR1 SGHRS, CDR2 YFSETQ. CDR3 length: 13 residues. Trimming shortened V by 0 bases and J by 9 bases, and 10 bases separated the two germline ends. CDR3 DNA: TGCGCCAGCAGCTTGGACGTATCCGGCATTCAGTACTTC. Residues: CASSLDVSGIQYF.

CDR3 residues: CASSEVGFYEQYF. CDR3 bases: TGTGCCAGCAGTGAAGTAGGGTTCTACGAGCAGTACTTC. The chain has TRBV6-1 and TRBJ2-7; D gene unclear. V shed 1 base and J shed 3 bases, with 7 bases lying between them. The CDR3 covers 13 residues. CDR1 and CDR2 (germline): MNHNS, SASEGT.

V and J are TRBV6-6 and TRBJ2-3; no clear D. Germline V gives CDR1 MNHNY, CDR2 SVGAGI (reference sequence). V was trimmed by 5 bases and J by 2 bases, leaving 8 bases between them. The CDR3 spans 13 residues. The CDR3: CASSRVNTDTQYF. The CDR3 nucleotides are TGTGCCAGCAGTCGGGTAAACACAGATACGCAGTATTTT.